What follows is one T cell receptor beta chain and its context. This entry belongs to a study of cytomegalovirus exposure and HLA in healthy donors. Overall study: Per a later analysis, the roughly 690 first-cohort and some 110 validation repertoires shared one platform.

The CDR3 runs 15 residues. The V gene end was trimmed by 3 bases and the J gene end by 4 bases; junction bases not matched to a gene: 9. Germline-derived CDR1 and CDR2 are SGDLS and YYNGEE. Assay: immunoSEQ multiplex PCR; the TCRdb copy retains only in-frame clones and omits some. This table holds 200,000 to 300,000 clones, around 87% found once. V and J are TRBV9 and TRBJ1-2; 7 bases are a match to TRBD1. The receptor's source is a man aged 18 to 29 in good health and CMV-seronegative. The specimen sequenced was PBMCs. The CDR3 sequence: CASSGQLTGVYGYTF. DNA for the CDR3: TGTGCCAGCAGCGGACAACTCACAGGGGTCTATGGCTACACCTTC.